The clone carrying this T cell receptor (beta chain) was seen at least ten times. Germline V lookup: CDR1 SGHTA, CDR2 FQGNSA. Germline trimming cut 1 base from V and 5 bases from J; bases unmatched to any gene: 1. The CDR3 has 15 amino acids. Building the TCR beta libraries relied on iRepertoire HTBI primers, and CDR3 regions underwent Arm-PCR. MiXCR, run by TCRdb on the multiplex PCR reads, gives a single entry per CDR3 protein. The sample includes 510,000 or so distinct CDR3 sequences, 9.5% to 15% of them seen just once. The sample belongs to a study of regulatory T cells in long-lasting Graves disease. Across the whole study: Antithyroid drugs had been taken by newly diagnosed Graves' patients for under 3 months.

Time point reported: newly diagnosed GD, antithyroid drugs for less than 3 months. PBMC RNA was the source of the TCR library. Peripheral blood, around 9.7 milliliters per patient, was collected in EDTA tubes. The data also belong to a second study, concerning T cells in Graves' hyperthyroidism and ophthalmopathy. That source adds: HTBI primers drove first-round RT-PCR of the TCR CDR3. Ophthalmopathy could be told apart from stable hyperthyroidism with a 13 V-J model.

This clonotype was sampled from a woman in her 30s with Graves disease. The sequences come from peripheral blood mononuclear cells (PBMCs), collected at new diagnosis, from a patient treated with antithyroid drugs. The chain employs TRBV7-2 and TRBJ2-7, with TRBD2 identical over 14 bases. This CDR3 is CASSLGTSGRNEQYF. CDR3 bases: TGTGCCAGCAGCTTAGGGACTAGCGGGAGGAACGAGCAGTACTTC.